This T cell receptor beta chain stems from a study of control samples from healthy donors and cancer patients. The repertoire was sequenced with immunoSEQ multiplex PCR; TCRdb's copy has only in-frame clones and lacks some. This table has roughly 29,000 clones, 70% to 85% appearing once. The TCR sequence derives from a man in his fifties or sixties with head and neck cancer. The sequencing input was PBMCs.

CDR3 in amino acids: CASSQARTSGYEQYF. DNA for the CDR3: TGCGCCAGCAGCCAAGCGCGGACTAGCGGCTACGAGCAGTACTTC. The chain joins TRBV4-3 to TRBJ2-7; 10 bases agree with TRBD2. V gave up 1 base and J gave up 3 bases; unmatched junction bases: 3. CDR3 length equals 15 residues. Germline lookup yields CDR1 LGHNA and CDR2 YSLEER.